This T cell receptor (beta chain) was identified in a study of cytomegalovirus exposure and HLA in healthy donors. Findings of the study overall: Among the CMV-associated chains, three were confirmed in vitro as specific for CMV antigens.

This CDR3 is built from 15 residues. The ends lost 3 bases at V and 4 bases at J; junction bases unmatched: 4. Germline values: CDR1 LGHNA, CDR2 YSLEER. Some clones are missing from TCRdb's copy, which holds only in-frame ones; the method was immunoSEQ multiplex PCR. The data hold 130,000 to 150,000 clones, with around 88% observed a single time. As for this clone: The antigen is undetermined.

Sequencing was done on a sample of PBMCs. The origin of this receptor is a woman between 18 and 30 years old in good health and CMV-seropositive. J is TRBJ2-5 and V is TRBV4-3; 11 bases fit TRBD2. CDR3 residues: CASSHSGGASETQYF. CDR3 DNA sequence: TGCGCCAGCAGCCATAGCGGGGGGGCATCAGAGACCCAGTACTTC.